This T cell receptor beta chain was sequenced during a study of identical twins. Study conclusions and caveats: Cross-sectional statistical analysis was relied on for the conclusions, without the same donors being followed. A partial confounding effect on zero-insertion analyses could come from invariant MAIT and iNKT cells.

CDR3 length: 16 residues. CDR1 is MDHEN, CDR2 SYDVKM, per germline. With V trimmed by 5 bases and J by 6 bases, 7 bases remained unmatched. This clonotype was recorded a few times. Antigen unknown. Only healthy Caucasians were included as donors. A universal primer site was created by template switching, with the cDNA bearing unique molecular identifiers. One entry per CDR3 protein, called by TCRdb with MiXCR from the 5' RACE reads. The data show 1.5 million or so distinct CDR3 sequences, about 32% seen once. The sample taken for sequencing was cord blood. This sequence joins TRBV28 and TRBJ2-3; 14 bases are a match to TRBD2. This TCR derives from a newborn girl in good health. The chain's CDR3 is CASSPTTSGRVDTQYF. The CDR3 nucleotides are TGTGCCAGCAGTCCCACGACTAGCGGGAGGGTCGATACGCAGTATTTT. The whole variable domain, remainder taken from reference TRBV28 and TRBJ2-3, is DVKVTQSSRYLVKRTGEKVFLECVQDMDHENMFWYRQDPGLGLRLIYFSYDVKMKEKGDIPEGYSVSREKKERFSLILESASTNQTSMYLCASSPTTSGRVDTQYFGPGTRLTVL.